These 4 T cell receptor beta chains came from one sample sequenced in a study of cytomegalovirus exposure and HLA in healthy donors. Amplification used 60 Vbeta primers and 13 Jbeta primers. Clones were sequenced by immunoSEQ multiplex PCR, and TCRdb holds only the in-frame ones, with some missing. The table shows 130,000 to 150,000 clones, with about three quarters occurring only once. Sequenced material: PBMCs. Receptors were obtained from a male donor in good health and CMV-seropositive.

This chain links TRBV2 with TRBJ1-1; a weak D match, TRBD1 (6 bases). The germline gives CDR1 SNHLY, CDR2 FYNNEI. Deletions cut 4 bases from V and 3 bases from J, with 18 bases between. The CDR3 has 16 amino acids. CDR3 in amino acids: CASSGLQGFEDTEAFF. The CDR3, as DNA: TGTGCCAGCAGTGGCTTACAGGGCTTTGAGGACACTGAAGCTTTCTTT.

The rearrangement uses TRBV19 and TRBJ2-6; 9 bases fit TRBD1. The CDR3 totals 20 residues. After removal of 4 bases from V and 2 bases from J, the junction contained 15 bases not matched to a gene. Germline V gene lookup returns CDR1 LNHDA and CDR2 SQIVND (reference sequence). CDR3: CASSTYIPDRGMPGANVLTF. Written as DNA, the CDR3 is TGTGCCAGTAGTACCTACATCCCGGACAGGGGAATGCCTGGGGCCAACGTCCTGACTTTC. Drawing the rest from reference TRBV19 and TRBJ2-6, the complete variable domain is DGGITQSPKYLFRKEGQNVTLSCEQNLNHDAMYWYRQDPGQGLRLIYYSQIVNDFQKGDIAEGYSVSREKKESFPLTVTSAQKNPTAFYLCASSTYIPDRGMPGANVLTFGAGSRLTVL.

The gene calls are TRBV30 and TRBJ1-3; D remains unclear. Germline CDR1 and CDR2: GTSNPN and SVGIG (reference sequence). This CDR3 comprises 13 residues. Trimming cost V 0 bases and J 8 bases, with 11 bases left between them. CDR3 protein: CAWSVNGRDTIYF. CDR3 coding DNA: TGTGCCTGGAGTGTAAACGGGAGGGACACCATATATTTT.

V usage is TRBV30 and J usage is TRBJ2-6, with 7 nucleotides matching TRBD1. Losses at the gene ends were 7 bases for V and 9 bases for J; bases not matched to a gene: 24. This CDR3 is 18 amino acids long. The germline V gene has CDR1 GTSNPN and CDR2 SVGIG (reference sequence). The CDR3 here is CASRATGTVYYHINVLTF. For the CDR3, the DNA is TGTGCCTCGCGCGCAACCGGGACAGTATATTACCATATCAACGTCCTGACTTTC.